The 21 T cell receptor beta chains given below trace back to one sample, sequenced in a study of tumor-infiltrating lymphocytes in primary liver carcinoma. The roughly 17-31 mg bulk tissue piece was not sorted before simultaneous RNA and DNA extraction. Synthesis of TCR beta cDNA was carried out from approximately 0.55 ug total RNA with a constant-region primer. Employing slightly modified ARM-PCR, three nested multiplex PCR rounds were run, and these gave rise to the TCR beta libraries. For around 11 cycles apiece, the opening two PCR rounds ran with TRBV1-TRBV30 forward primers and a C-beta reverse primer. A single record per CDR3 protein comes from TCRdb applying MiXCR to the multiplex PCR reads. The data hold tens of thousands of distinct CDR3 sequences, with approximately 71% observed a single time. The sequenced sample consisted of liver tumor tissue from sampling region 5. Subset meaning: tumor region T5, tumor centre. Receptors were obtained from a woman aged 25 to 45 with primary liver carcinoma and hepatitis B virus infection.

Comments on this clonotype: Relative to the germline gene, one junction end is altered; a read error may explain this. V usage is TRBV5-4 and J usage is TRBJ2-3; TRBD2 matches at 8 bases. The CDR3 runs to 15 residues. The V gene's germline CDR1 is SGHNT and CDR2 YYREEE (reference sequence). CDR3 in DNA: TGTGCTAGCAGAGCGAATAGGGGACTAGGAGATACGCAGTATTTT. Residues: CASRANRGLGDTQYF.

Comments on this clonotype: This likely comes from a read error, as the CDR3 has no conserved phenylalanine or tryptophan at its end. The DNA is omitted, as the CDR3 cannot be located on it reliably, and the CDR3 follows TCRdb's listing. This sequence joins TRBV29-1 and TRBJ2-1; no DNA check was done on the table's D call, TRBD2. Both ends counted, the CDR3 spans 14 residues. Germline CDR1 SQVTM, CDR2 ANQGSEA. The CDR3 loop is CSAAGLAGYNEWFL.

Details on this clonotype: This CDR3 fails to terminate in the conserved phenylalanine or tryptophan, so it likely reflects a read error. This chain uses TRBV6-5 with TRBJ1-6; D is uncertain. This CDR3 comprises 15 residues. Trimming left V 6 bases short and J 15 bases short, with 24 bases between. CDR1 MNHEY and CDR2 SVGAGI come from the germline V gene. The CDR3 DNA follows: TGTGCCAGCAGGGAAAGGAGTGCCCCCCTTCCACTCCTCCACTCT. It codes for CASRERSAPLPLLHS.

About this clonotype itself: The CDR3 end shows no conserved phenylalanine or tryptophan, and so a read error is likely. The DNA is left out, because the CDR3 cannot be placed on it with certainty; the CDR3 is given as TCRdb lists it. This rearrangement joins TRBV6-5 to TRBJ1-5. Per germline, CDR1 MNHEY and CDR2 SVGAGI. The CDR3 extends over 16 residues, inclusive of both ends. CDR3 residues: CASISVRGNRLQPHHL.

As to this clonotype: An end of the junction differs from the germline gene, which may be a read error. The J gene is TRBJ2-2, the V gene TRBV11-3, with 9 bases aligning to TRBD1. CDR1 and CDR2 from the germline V gene are SGHNT and YENEEA. The CDR3 totals 14 residues. The chain's CDR3 is CARSSYRGPGGLFF. DNA of the CDR3: TGTGCCAGGAGCTCCTACAGGGGGCCGGGGGGGCTGTTTTTT.

This clonotype was observed a single time. At one end, the junction sequence differs from germline, possibly due to a read error. The gene calls are TRBV6-5 and TRBJ2-1; D may match TRBD1 or TRBD2 (5 bases each). CDR1 is MNHEY and CDR2 is SVGAGI in the germline V gene. The CDR3 consists of 16 residues. This chain's CDR3 is CASSLGPARPYDEQFF. As DNA, the CDR3 is TGTGCCAGCAGCCTGGGACCAGCGCGTCCCTACGATGAGCAGTTCTTC.

The rearrangement uses TRBV14 and TRBJ1-2; D unclear. Between the trimmed V and J ends, which lost 8 bases and 7 bases, there was a span of 17 bases. Germline V CDR1 and CDR2: SGHDN, FVKESK. The CDR3 is made up of 13 amino acids. The CDR3 is CASCHPQLGGYTF. The CDR3 DNA reads as TGTGCCAGCTGTCACCCCCAGCTGGGTGGCTACACCTTC.

For this clonotype: The final CDR3 position lacks the conserved phenylalanine or tryptophan, pointing to a likely read error. It is unclear where the CDR3 begins or ends on the DNA, so no DNA is shown, and the CDR3 is as TCRdb lists it. The chain carries TRBV12-3 or TRBV12-4 and TRBJ2-5; TRBD1 is the table's D call and was not checked against the DNA. The CDR3 length is 15 residues, termini included. The CDR3 is CASSSYPGSEETLYI.

The chain carries TRBV9 and TRBJ2-2, with 8 positions matching TRBD2. V shed 1 base and J 7 bases; nucleotides not matched to a gene: 15. Germline CDR1 SGDLS, CDR2 YYNGEE. The CDR3 totals 18 residues. The CDR3 nucleotides are TGTGCCAGCAGCGTATTTGCCCACACTAGCGGCCGGGGCGGGGAGCTGTTTTTT. As protein: CASSVFAHTSGRGGELFF.

To note about this clonotype: As the CDR3 is not closed by the conserved phenylalanine or tryptophan, this likely results from a read error. The rearrangement uses TRBV6-5 and TRBJ2-7; 8 bases are a match to TRBD1. The J segment lost 0 bases and the V segment lost 10 bases, leaving 11 bases of the junction unmatched. This CDR3 is built from 15 residues. Per the germline V gene, CDR1 is MNHEY and CDR2 is SVGAGI. CDR3 protein: CANPLRTGSSYEQYY. The CDR3 nucleotides read TGTGCCAACCCACTCCGGACAGGGTCCTCCTACGAGCAGTACTAT.

The genes are TRBV7-2 and TRBJ2-3; D remains unclear. Germline V gives CDR1 SGHTA, CDR2 FQGNSA. This CDR3 is 13 amino acids long. Trimming left V 6 bases short and J 6 bases short, with 13 bases between. CDR3 sequence (DNA): TGTGCCAGCAGAGTTCCACCTGAGGATACGCAGTATTTT. Translating it yields CASRVPPEDTQYF.

In the case of this clonotype: At one of its ends the junction is not consistent with the germline gene, which may arise from a read error. The V call is TRBV6-2 or TRBV6-3, the J call TRBJ1-5, with a possible D match to TRBD1 (5 bases). The CDR3 is 13 residues long. Germline V gene data show CDR1 as MNHEY and CDR2 as SVGEGT. CDR3 DNA sequence: TGTGCCAACAGTTACCAGGACAATCAGCCCCAACATTTT. Protein product: CANSYQDNQPQHF.

The chain links TRBV14 to TRBJ2-7, with TRBD1 as a possible D gene (5 bases). Germline CDR1 and CDR2: SGHDN and FVKESK. This CDR3 contains 13 residues. V lost 6 bases to trimming and J lost 8 bases, with 17 bases between them. The CDR3 here is CASSLWQGKKQYF. The DNA for the CDR3 is TGTGCCAGCAGTCTATGGCAGGGAAAGAAGCAGTACTTC.

As regards this clonotype: Since no conserved phenylalanine or tryptophan closes the CDR3, a read error is the likely cause. No DNA is shown, since the ends of the CDR3 on it are uncertain; the CDR3 is the one TCRdb lists. V is TRBV4-3 and J is TRBJ2-3; the table's D call, TRBD1, was not checked against the DNA. The CDR3 length equals 16 residues, ends included. Per the germline V gene, CDR1 is LGHNA and CDR2 is YSLEER. The CDR3 here is CASSQEGRGHSDTQHY.

The V gene is TRBV7-8, the J gene TRBJ1-5; 9 positions match TRBD1. The J call is doubtful: the DNA matches TRBJ2-3 better. The germline V gene has CDR1 SGHVS and CDR2 FQNEAQ. The CDR3 sequence is 15 residues long. CDR3 DNA: TGTGCCAGCAGCTTACATGTAACAGGGGGCAAGTCCCAGTATTTT. The encoded protein is CASSLHVTGGKSQYF.

V usage is TRBV18 and J usage is TRBJ2-7; TRBD2 agrees at 10 bases. This CDR3 region has 17 residues. CDR1 is KGHSH and CDR2 is LQKENI in the germline V gene. V dropped 4 bases and J dropped 0; count of bases not matched to a gene: 9. The DNA for the CDR3 is TGTGCCAGCTCACAAACATGGACTAGCGGTGTCTCCTACGAGCAGTACTTC. This codes for CASSQTWTSGVSYEQYF.

Concerning this clonotype itself: Since a much larger clone is just one base distant, this may be a read error. The chain recombines TRBV11-1 with TRBJ2-7, with D possibly matching TRBD2 (6 bases). The germline V gene encodes CDR1 SGHAT and CDR2 FQDESV (reference sequence). The CDR3 runs to 16 residues. The CDR3: CVSSSGHRTSSYEQYF. As DNA, the CDR3 is TGTGTCAGCAGCAGCGGGCATCGGACCAGCTCCTACGAGCAGTACTTC.

Regarding this clonotype: A read error may produce the germline difference seen at one junction end. The chain joins TRBV28 to TRBJ2-7, with 9 bases identical to TRBD1. This CDR3 has 19 residues. CDR1 and CDR2 (germline): MDHEN, SYDVKM. CDR3 coding DNA: TGTGCCAGCAGGGGGTTGGGGACAGGGCTTACGGAGCGTTCCTATGAGCAGTACTTC. It codes for CASRGLGTGLTERSYEQYF.

In the case of this clonotype: A read error is likely, as this CDR3 ends without the conserved phenylalanine or tryptophan. No DNA is shown, since the ends of the CDR3 on it are uncertain; the CDR3 is the one TCRdb lists. The chain joins TRBV7-8 to TRBJ2-3; no DNA check was done on the table's D call, TRBD2. Both ends counted, the CDR3 spans 16 residues. The germline V gene has CDR1 SGHVS and CDR2 FQNEAQ. CDR3 in amino acids: CASSFVVGGRTDTLYL.

As for this clonotype: The CDR3 carries no conserved terminal phenylalanine or tryptophan, so it likely arises from a read error. The J gene is TRBJ2-7, the V gene TRBV10-2; D unclear. V lost 6 bases, J lost 1 base, and 13 bases lay in between. The germline V gene has CDR1 WSHSY and CDR2 SAAADI. The CDR3 has 14 residues. The CDR3 coding sequence is TGCGCCAGCAGAAGGATAGCCAATTCCTACGAGCAGTACCTC. This encodes CASRRIANSYEQYL.

This clonotype was observed a single time. Sequence at one end of the junction differs from germline and may be a read error. The J gene is TRBJ2-4, the V gene TRBV11-2, with 9 bases fitting TRBD2. There are 15 residues in the CDR3. Germline values: CDR1 SGHAT, CDR2 FQNNGV. CDR3 loop: CACSLTGLAKNIRYF. DNA for the CDR3: TGTGCCTGTAGCCTAACGGGACTAGCCAAAAACATTCGGTACTTC.